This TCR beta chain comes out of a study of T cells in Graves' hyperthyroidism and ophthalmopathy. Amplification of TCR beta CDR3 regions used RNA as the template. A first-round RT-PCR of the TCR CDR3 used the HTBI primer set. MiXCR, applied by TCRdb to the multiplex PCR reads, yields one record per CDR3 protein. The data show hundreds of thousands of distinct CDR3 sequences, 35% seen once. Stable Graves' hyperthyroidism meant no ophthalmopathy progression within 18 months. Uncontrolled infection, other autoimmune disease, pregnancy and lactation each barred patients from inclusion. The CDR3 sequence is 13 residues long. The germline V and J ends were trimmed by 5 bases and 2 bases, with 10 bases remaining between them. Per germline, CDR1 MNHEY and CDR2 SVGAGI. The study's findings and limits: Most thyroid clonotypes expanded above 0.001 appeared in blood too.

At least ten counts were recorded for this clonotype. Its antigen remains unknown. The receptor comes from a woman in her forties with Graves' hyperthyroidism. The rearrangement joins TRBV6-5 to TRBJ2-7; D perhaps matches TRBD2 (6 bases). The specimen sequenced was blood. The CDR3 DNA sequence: TGTGCCAGCAGTGTCGGGAGAACCTACGAGCAGTACTTC. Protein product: CASSVGRTYEQYF.